One and the same sample provided the 12 T cell receptor beta chains below, sequenced in a study of blood T cell repertoires in COVID-19. Sequencing used immunoSEQ multiplex PCR; TCRdb keeps in-frame clones, though not all of them. The sample includes some 75,000 clones, less than 90% of them seen just once. Sequencing was performed on peripheral blood. The receptors were sampled from an elderly man with COVID-19, enrolled during active disease.

The genes are TRBV27 and TRBJ2-7, with 7 bases lining up with TRBD1. The germline V gene has CDR1 MNHEY and CDR2 SMNVEV (reference sequence). The CDR3 is made up of 14 amino acids. The V segment lost 8 bases and the J segment 0 bases; nucleotides outside the gene matches: 7. CDR3 coding DNA: TGTGCCAGCGAACGGACAGGAGGCTCCTACGAGCAGTACTTC. Residues: CASERTGGSYEQYF.

The chain has TRBV5-6 and TRBJ2-7, with TRBD1 identical over 11 bases. V lost 1 base to trimming and J lost 5 bases; unmatched junction nucleotides: 5. CDR1 SGHDT and CDR2 YYEEEE come from the germline V gene. The CDR3 is 15 residues long. CDR3 bases: TGTGCCAGCAGCTTGTATGGGACAGGGGGGGACGAGCAGTACTTC. This encodes CASSLYGTGGDEQYF.

The J gene is TRBJ1-2, the V gene TRBV5-4; 11 bases map to TRBD1. V dropped 4 bases and J dropped 3; count of bases not matched to a gene: 5. Germline loops: CDR1 SGHNT, CDR2 YYREEE (reference sequence). This CDR3 is 15 amino acids long. CDR3 amino acids: CASSGRTGGDYGYTF. CDR3 in DNA: TGTGCCAGCAGCGGACGGACAGGGGGCGACTATGGCTACACCTTC. The complete variable domain, with remaining parts taken from reference TRBV5-4 and TRBJ1-2, reads ETGVTQSPTHLIKTRGQQVTLRCSSQSGHNTVSWYQQALGQGPQFIFQYYREEENGRGNFPPRFSGLQFPNYSSELNVNALELDDSALYLCASSGRTGGDYGYTFGSGTRLTVV.

The J gene is TRBJ1-2, the V gene TRBV6-5; D unresolved. The CDR3 runs to 14 residues. Germline CDR1 is MNHEY and CDR2 is SVGAGI. The V and J ends lost 2 bases and 3 bases respectively, with 10 bases between them. CDR3 sequence reads: CASSYLGEDYGYTF. CDR3 nucleotides: TGTGCCAGCAGTTACCTGGGAGAAGACTATGGCTACACCTTC.

This chain connects TRBV14 to TRBJ2-7; the match to TRBD1 covers 12 bases. V shed 0 bases, J shed 5 bases, and the junction held 8 bases outside the gene matches. The V gene's germline CDR1 is SGHDN and CDR2 FVKESK. The CDR3 consists of 17 residues. CDR3: CASSQDRWDRGRDEQYF. DNA for the CDR3: TGTGCCAGCAGCCAAGATCGTTGGGACAGGGGGCGGGACGAGCAGTACTTC.

The chain links TRBV5-1 to TRBJ1-1; TRBD1 is a possible D gene (5 bases). V gave up 2 bases and J gave up 11 bases, with 16 bases separating them. The CDR3 runs to 13 residues. The germline V gene has CDR1 SGHRS and CDR2 YFSETQ. The DNA of the CDR3 is TGCGCCAGCAGCTTCCAGGGAGGTGATGTGGCTTTCTTT. It specifies CASSFQGGDVAFF.

This clone showed up just once. V usage is TRBV9 and J usage is TRBJ2-3; D unresolved. Trimming left V 4 bases short and J 2 bases short, with 20 bases between. Per the germline V gene, CDR1 is SGDLS and CDR2 is YYNGEE. The CDR3 length is 17 residues. The CDR3 nucleotides read TGTGCCAGCAGCCCCCGAGACCCCAGACTGTTCACAGATACGCAGTATTTT. It yields the protein CASSPRDPRLFTDTQYF.

This clone was detected only once. The chain joins TRBV5-1 to TRBJ2-2; tentatively, D is TRBD1 (6 bases). The CDR3 covers 13 residues. V dropped 4 bases and J dropped 7 bases, with 11 bases sitting between them. Germline-derived CDR1 and CDR2 are SGHRS and YFSETQ. This CDR3 is CASSPRGFGELFF. DNA of the CDR3: TGCGCCAGCAGCCCGAGGGGGTTCGGGGAGCTGTTTTTT.

This clone came up once. V is TRBV7-9 and J is TRBJ1-5; D unresolved. V was clipped by 1 base and J by 8 bases, with 6 bases between them. This CDR3 comprises 12 residues. The germline CDR1 and CDR2 sequences are SEHNR and FQNEAQ (reference sequence). The CDR3: CASSLVSEPQHF. CDR3 DNA: TGTGCCAGCAGCTTAGTATCCGAGCCCCAGCATTTT.

V is TRBV20-1 and J is TRBJ1-6, with D maybe TRBD1 (6 bases). The CDR3 runs 16 residues. V was clipped by 3 bases and J by 5 bases, with 17 bases between them. Germline CDR1 is DFQATT and CDR2 is SNEGSKA (reference sequence). The DNA for the CDR3 is TGCAGTGCTAGTAGTTGGGACAACGGCGATAATTCACCCCTCCACTTT. Translating it yields CSASSWDNGDNSPLHF.

The chain combines TRBV7-9 with TRBJ1-3; 7 nucleotides agree with TRBD1. This CDR3 contains 15 residues. Trimming took 5 bases from V and 4 from J; bases not matched to a gene: 8. From germline, CDR1 is SEHNR and CDR2 FQNEAQ (reference sequence). CDR3 nucleotides: TGTGCCAGCAGCCCCACAGGGGTTGGAGGAAACACCATATATTTT. Amino acid sequence: CASSPTGVGGNTIYF.

The chain uses TRBV9 and TRBJ2-3; D is undetermined. V dropped 3 bases and J dropped 4 bases, with 6 bases sitting between them. Germline values: CDR1 SGDLS, CDR2 YYNGEE. This CDR3 is built from 12 residues. The CDR3 sequence: CASSARPDTQYF. The CDR3 bases are TGTGCCAGCAGCGCTAGGCCAGATACGCAGTATTTT.